What follows are 10 T cell receptor beta chains derived from one specimen sequenced in a study of cytomegalovirus exposure and HLA in healthy donors. Both 60 Vbeta primers and 13 Jbeta primers went into the PCR. Method: immunoSEQ multiplex PCR; TCRdb's copy keeps in-frame clones and lacks some. The sample has tens of thousands of clones, roughly four fifths seen once; the top ten hold around 0.53%. Sequencing was performed on PBMCs. These receptors were collected from a man younger than 45 in good health and CMV-seronegative.

The chain uses TRBV29-1 and TRBJ2-1, with TRBD2 matching 7 bases. Trimming cost V 1 base and J 2 bases; bases outside gene matches: 8. Germline loops: CDR1 SQVTM, CDR2 ANQGSEA. CDR3 length: 16 residues. The CDR3 sequence: CSVEGGGRAPYNEQFF. The CDR3 DNA is TGCAGCGTTGAAGGGGGAGGGAGGGCCCCCTACAATGAGCAGTTCTTC.

CDR3 region: CASSPGGLISTDTQYF. Here the CDR3 DNA reads TGTGCCAGCAGCCCGGGGGGCCTAATAAGCACAGATACGCAGTATTTT. The rearrangement links TRBV7-2 to TRBJ2-3; possibly TRBD2 for D (7 bases). Trimming cost V 5 bases and J 0 bases, with 15 bases left between them. This CDR3 has 16 amino acids. Germline CDR1 is SGHTA and CDR2 is FQGNSA.

The chain links TRBV19 to TRBJ2-5, with 10 bases matching TRBD2. V lost 0 bases and J lost 2; bases outside the gene matches: 3. Germline CDR1 reads LNHDA; CDR2 reads SQIVND (reference sequence). The CDR3 spans 16 residues. CDR3 sequence (DNA): TGTGCCAGTAGTATAGATCCTAGCGGGGGACAAGAGACCCAGTACTTC. Protein sequence: CASSIDPSGGQETQYF.

V usage is TRBV7-6 and J usage is TRBJ1-1, with 10 positions matching TRBD1. The CDR3 runs to 18 residues. CDR1 SGHVS and CDR2 FNYEAQ come from the germline V gene. The junction had 11 bases not matched to a gene; V was cut back by 4 bases and J by 0 bases. The CDR3 loop is CASSSAIPGQGLNTEAFF. CDR3 bases: TGTGCCAGCAGCTCAGCAATCCCGGGACAGGGGTTGAACACTGAAGCTTTCTTT.

V usage is TRBV7-2 and J usage is TRBJ1-1; tentatively, D is TRBD1 (6 bases). V was shortened by 2 bases and J by 10 bases, with 11 bases between the two germline ends. Germline V lookup: CDR1 SGHTA, CDR2 FQGNSA. The CDR3 sequence is 12 residues long. CDR3 sequence (DNA): TGTGCCAGCAGCTTACCCAGGGGTTCAGCTTTCTTT. Translation gives CASSLPRGSAFF. Full variable domain (outside the CDR3, taken from reference TRBV7-2 and TRBJ1-1): GAGVSQSPSNKVTEKGKDVELRCDPISGHTALYWYRQSLGQGLEFLIYFQGNSAPDKSGLPSDRFSAERTGGSVSTLTIQRTQQEDSAVYLCASSLPRGSAFFGQGTRLTVV.

The genes are TRBV7-9 and TRBJ1-2; D is uncertain. There are 14 residues in the CDR3. V was shortened by 0 bases and J by 4 bases, with 9 bases between the two germline ends. Germline values: CDR1 SEHNR, CDR2 FQNEAQ (reference sequence). The CDR3 sequence is CASSLAEASYGYTF. As DNA, the CDR3 is TGTGCCAGCAGCTTAGCTGAGGCTTCCTATGGCTACACCTTC.

The chain employs TRBV15 and TRBJ2-4; D is possibly TRBD2 (5 bases). Trimming took 5 bases from V and 0 from J, leaving 14 bases between them. The CDR3 is made up of 16 amino acids. Germline V gene sequence: CDR1 LNHNV, CDR2 YYDKDF (reference sequence). CDR3 protein: CATSRGAVLAKNIQYF. For the CDR3, the DNA is TGTGCCACCAGCCGGGGAGCGGTGCTAGCCAAAAACATTCAGTACTTC.

The chain has TRBV7-9 and TRBJ2-5, with no clear D. The CDR3 sequence is 12 residues long. Germline assignment: CDR1 SEHNR and CDR2 FQNEAQ (reference sequence). V was clipped by 0 bases and J by 5 bases, with 4 bases between them. The CDR3 is CASSLARETQYF. DNA of the CDR3: TGTGCCAGCAGCTTAGCGAGGGAGACCCAGTACTTC.

This chain links TRBV9 with TRBJ2-5; TRBD2 matches 12 bases. The V and J ends lost 3 bases and 2 bases, in that order; junction bases with no gene match: 5. The CDR3 sequence is 16 residues long. Germline V gene lookup returns CDR1 SGDLS and CDR2 YYNGEE. CDR3 nucleotide sequence: TGTGCCAGCAGCGCTACTAGCGGGGGGAAACAAGAGACCCAGTACTTC. Its protein product is CASSATSGGKQETQYF.

This rearrangement joins TRBV9 to TRBJ2-3; TRBD2 agrees at 8 bases. This CDR3 region has 15 residues. The V and J ends lost 4 bases and 3 bases, in that order; junction bases with no gene match: 7. Germline V gives CDR1 SGDLS, CDR2 YYNGEE. DNA of the CDR3: TGTGCCAGCAGCTCTTCCGGGGGGGGAACAGATACGCAGTATTTT. Protein sequence: CASSSSGGGTDTQYF.